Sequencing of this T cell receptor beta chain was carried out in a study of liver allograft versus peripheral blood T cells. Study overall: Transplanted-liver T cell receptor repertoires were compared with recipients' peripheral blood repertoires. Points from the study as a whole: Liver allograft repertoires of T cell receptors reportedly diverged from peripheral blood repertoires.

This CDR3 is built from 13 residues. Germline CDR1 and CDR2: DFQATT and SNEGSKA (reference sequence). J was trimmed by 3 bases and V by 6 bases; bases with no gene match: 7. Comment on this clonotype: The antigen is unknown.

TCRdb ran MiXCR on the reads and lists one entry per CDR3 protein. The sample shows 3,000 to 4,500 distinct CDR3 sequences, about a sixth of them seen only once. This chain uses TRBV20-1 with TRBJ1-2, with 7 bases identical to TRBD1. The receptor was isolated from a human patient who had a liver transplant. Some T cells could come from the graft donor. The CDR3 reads CSAPDRVDYGYTF. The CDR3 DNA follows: TGCAGTGCCCCTGACAGGGTCGACTATGGCTACACCTTC.